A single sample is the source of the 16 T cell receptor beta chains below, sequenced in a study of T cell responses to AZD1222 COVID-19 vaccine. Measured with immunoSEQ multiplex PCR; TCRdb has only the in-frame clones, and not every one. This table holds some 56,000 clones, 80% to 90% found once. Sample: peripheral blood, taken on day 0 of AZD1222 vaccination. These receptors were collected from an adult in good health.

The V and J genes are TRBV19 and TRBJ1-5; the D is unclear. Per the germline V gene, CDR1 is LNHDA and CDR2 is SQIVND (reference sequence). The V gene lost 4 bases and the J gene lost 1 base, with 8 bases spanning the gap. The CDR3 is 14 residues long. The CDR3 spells CASSRVESNQPQHF. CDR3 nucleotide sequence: TGTGCCAGTAGTAGAGTGGAGAGCAATCAGCCCCAGCATTTT.

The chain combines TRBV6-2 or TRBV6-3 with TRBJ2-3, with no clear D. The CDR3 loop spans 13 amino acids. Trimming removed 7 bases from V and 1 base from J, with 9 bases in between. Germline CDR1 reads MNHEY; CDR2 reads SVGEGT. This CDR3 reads CASTPLGTDTQYF. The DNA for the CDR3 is TGTGCCAGCACCCCCCTGGGCACAGATACGCAGTATTTT.

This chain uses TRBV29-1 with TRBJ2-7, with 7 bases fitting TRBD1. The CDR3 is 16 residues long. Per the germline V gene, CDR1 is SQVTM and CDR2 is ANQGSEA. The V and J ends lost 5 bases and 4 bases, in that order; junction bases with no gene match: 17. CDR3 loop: CSVLPRDSERRYEQYF. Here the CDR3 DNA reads TGCAGCGTTCTCCCCCGGGACAGTGAGAGGCGGTACGAGCAGTACTTC.

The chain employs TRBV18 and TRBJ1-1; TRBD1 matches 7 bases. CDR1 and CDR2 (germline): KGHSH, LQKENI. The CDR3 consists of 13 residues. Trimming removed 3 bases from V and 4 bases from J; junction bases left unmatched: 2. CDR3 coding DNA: TGTGCCAGCTCACCGACAGGGACCACTGAAGCTTTCTTT. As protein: CASSPTGTTEAFF.

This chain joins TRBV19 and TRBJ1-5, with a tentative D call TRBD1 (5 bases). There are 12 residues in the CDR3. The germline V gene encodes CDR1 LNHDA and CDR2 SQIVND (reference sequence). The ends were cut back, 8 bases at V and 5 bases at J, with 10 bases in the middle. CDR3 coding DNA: TGTGCCAGTGACGGGGGTTATCAGCCCCAGCATTTT. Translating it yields CASDGGYQPQHF. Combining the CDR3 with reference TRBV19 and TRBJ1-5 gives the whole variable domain DGGITQSPKYLFRKEGQNVTLSCEQNLNHDAMYWYRQDPGQGLRLIYYSQIVNDFQKGDIAEGYSVSREKKESFPLTVTSAQKNPTAFYLCASDGGYQPQHFGDGTRLSIL.

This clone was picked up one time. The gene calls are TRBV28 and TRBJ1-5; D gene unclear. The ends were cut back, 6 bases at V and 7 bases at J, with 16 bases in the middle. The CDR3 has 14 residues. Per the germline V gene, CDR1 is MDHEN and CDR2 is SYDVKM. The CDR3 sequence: CASRRGLAGQPQHF. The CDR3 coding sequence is TGTGCCAGCAGACGCGGGCTAGCGGGACAGCCCCAGCATTTT.

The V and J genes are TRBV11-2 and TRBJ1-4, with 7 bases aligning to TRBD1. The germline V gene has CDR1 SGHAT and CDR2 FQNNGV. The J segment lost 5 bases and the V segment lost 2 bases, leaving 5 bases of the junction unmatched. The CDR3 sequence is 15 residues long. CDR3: CASSLNRGGNEKLFF. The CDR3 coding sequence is TGTGCCAGCAGCTTAAACAGGGGAGGGAATGAAAAACTGTTTTTT. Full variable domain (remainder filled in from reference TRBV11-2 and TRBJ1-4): EAGVAQSPRYKIIEKRQSVAFWCNPISGHATLYWYQQILGQGPKLLIQFQNNGVVDDSQLPKDRFSAERLKGVDSTLKIQPAKLEDSAVYLCASSLNRGGNEKLFFGSGTQLSVL.

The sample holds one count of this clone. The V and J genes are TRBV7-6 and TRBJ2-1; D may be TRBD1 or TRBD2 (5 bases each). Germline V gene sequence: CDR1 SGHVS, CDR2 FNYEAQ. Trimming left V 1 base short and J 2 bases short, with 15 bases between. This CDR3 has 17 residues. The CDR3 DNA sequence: TGTGCCAGCAGCTTAGGGGGCAGCACGGAGGCCTACAATGAGCAGTTCTTC. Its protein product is CASSLGGSTEAYNEQFF. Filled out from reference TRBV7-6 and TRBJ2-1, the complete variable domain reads GAGVSQSPRYKVTKRGQDVALRCDPISGHVSLYWYRQALGQGPEFLTYFNYEAQQDKSGLPNDRFSAERPEGSISTLTIQRTEQRDSAMYRCASSLGGSTEAYNEQFFGPGTRLTVL.

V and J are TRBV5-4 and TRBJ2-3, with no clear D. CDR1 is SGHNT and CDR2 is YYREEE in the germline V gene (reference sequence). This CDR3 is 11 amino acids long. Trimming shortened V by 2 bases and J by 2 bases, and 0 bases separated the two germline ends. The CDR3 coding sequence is TGTGCCAGCAGCTTCACAGATACGCAGTATTTT. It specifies CASSFTDTQYF. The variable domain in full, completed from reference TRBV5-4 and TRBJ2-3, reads ETGVTQSPTHLIKTRGQQVTLRCSSQSGHNTVSWYQQALGQGPQFIFQYYREEENGRGNFPPRFSGLQFPNYSSELNVNALELDDSALYLCASSFTDTQYFGPGTRLTVL.

CDR3 amino acids: CASKYYMDSSYEQYF. In DNA form, the CDR3 reads TGTGCCAGCAAATATTACATGGACAGCTCCTACGAGCAGTACTTC. The chain employs TRBV28 and TRBJ2-7; possibly TRBD1 for D (6 bases). In germline, CDR1 is MDHEN, CDR2 SYDVKM. V was cut by 7 bases and J by 0 bases, with 16 bases left in between. The CDR3 is 15 amino acids.

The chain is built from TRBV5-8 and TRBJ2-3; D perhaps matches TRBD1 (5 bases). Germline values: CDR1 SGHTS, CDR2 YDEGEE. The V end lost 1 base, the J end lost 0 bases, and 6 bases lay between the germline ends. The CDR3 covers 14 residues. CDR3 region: CASSLTGSTDTQYF. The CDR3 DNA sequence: TGTGCCAGCAGCTTGACAGGCAGCACAGATACGCAGTATTTT.

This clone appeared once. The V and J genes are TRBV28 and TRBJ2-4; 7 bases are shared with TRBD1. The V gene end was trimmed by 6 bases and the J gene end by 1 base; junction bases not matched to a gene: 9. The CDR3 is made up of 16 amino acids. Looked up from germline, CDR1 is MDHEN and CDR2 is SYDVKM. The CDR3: CASSLDRVGAKNIQYF. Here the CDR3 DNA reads TGTGCCAGCAGCCTCGACAGGGTAGGGGCCAAAAACATTCAGTACTTC.

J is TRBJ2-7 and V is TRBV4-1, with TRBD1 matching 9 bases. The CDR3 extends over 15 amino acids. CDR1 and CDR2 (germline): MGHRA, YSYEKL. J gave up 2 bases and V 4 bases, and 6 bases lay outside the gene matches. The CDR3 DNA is TGCGCCAGCAGCCCGATGGACAGGGGCCCCTACGAGCAGTACTTC. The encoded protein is CASSPMDRGPYEQYF.

As DNA, the CDR3 is TGTGCCAGCAGCTTTTCGACGGCTAATGAGCAGTTCTTC. Translated: CASSFSTANEQFF. This chain joins TRBV11-1 and TRBJ2-1; D gene unclear. The CDR3 spans 13 residues. Germline V gene data show CDR1 as SGHAT and CDR2 as FQDESV (reference sequence). V was cut by 3 bases and J by 7 bases, with 10 bases left in between.

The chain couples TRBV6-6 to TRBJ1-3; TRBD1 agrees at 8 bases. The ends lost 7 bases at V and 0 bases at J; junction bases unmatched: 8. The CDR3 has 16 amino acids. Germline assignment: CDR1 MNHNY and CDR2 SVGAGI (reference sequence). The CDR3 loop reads CASIRGPGRSGNTIYF. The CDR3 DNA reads TGTGCCAGCATCAGGGGGCCAGGGCGCTCTGGAAACACCATATATTTT.

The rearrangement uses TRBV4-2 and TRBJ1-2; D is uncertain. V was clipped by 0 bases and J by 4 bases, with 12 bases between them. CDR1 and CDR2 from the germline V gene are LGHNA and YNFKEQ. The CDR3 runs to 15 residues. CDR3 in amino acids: CASSQDLFGIYGYTF. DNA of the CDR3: TGTGCCAGCAGCCAAGACCTGTTTGGGATCTATGGCTACACCTTC.